Presented here are 30 T cell receptor beta chains from one specimen sequenced in a study of blood T cell repertoires in COVID-19 (dated by TCRdb to the early 2020s). The method was the immunoSEQ multiplex PCR assay. In its TCRdb copy, this immuneACCESS table keeps in-frame sequences only and misses some clones. Where compared with another copy, unresolved V genes explain less than half of these, and the others have no known cause. Within this sample are 320,000 or so clones, with about 90% of them counted one time only. Jointly, the top ten make up more than 0.9% of the sample. Sequencing input: PBMCs or T cells enriched from blood (not recorded which). The receptors stem from a woman aged 25-40 years who had recovered from COVID-19.

This chain links TRBV9 with TRBJ2-3; no clear D gene. The V end lost 4 bases, the J end lost 2 bases, and 20 bases lay between the germline ends. The CDR3 covers 17 residues. Germline V gene sequence: CDR1 SGDLS, CDR2 YYNGEE. CDR3 region: CASSSPKGGGTTDTQYF. DNA of the CDR3: TGTGCCAGCAGCTCCCCAAAAGGCGGTGGAACCACAGATACGCAGTATTTT.

The chain has TRBV4-1 and TRBJ2-7, with 8 bases that match TRBD1. This CDR3 comprises 17 residues. V shed 4 bases, J shed 0 bases, and the junction held 11 bases outside the gene matches. Germline V gene sequence: CDR1 MGHRA, CDR2 YSYEKL. The CDR3: CASSLRMDRENSYEQYF. The CDR3 region has the DNA TGCGCCAGCAGCCTCCGAATGGACAGGGAGAACTCCTACGAGCAGTACTTC.

The rearrangement links TRBV5-1 to TRBJ1-2; 7 positions match TRBD1. Trimming removed 4 bases from V and 4 bases from J; junction bases left unmatched: 13. The CDR3 has 16 amino acids. Germline V gives CDR1 SGHRS, CDR2 YFSETQ. CDR3 amino acids: CASSPGTAPLGYGYTF. The CDR3 nucleotides are TGCGCCAGCAGCCCCGGGACAGCGCCCCTGGGCTATGGCTACACCTTC.

This chain uses TRBV3-1 (or the pseudogene TRBV3-2) with TRBJ1-1; possible D gene TRBD1, 6 bases. This CDR3 is built from 14 residues. With 6 bases removed from V and 1 base from J, the gap between germline ends came to 12 bases. The V gene's germline CDR1 is LGHDT and CDR2 YNNKEL (reference sequence). CDR3 nucleotide sequence: TGTGCCAGCAGTCCGAGGACAGAGAACACTGAAGCTTTCTTT. Residues: CASSPRTENTEAFF.

This chain connects TRBV19 to TRBJ1-2, with D perhaps TRBD1 (6 bases). The CDR3 has 12 amino acids. Between the trimmed V and J ends, which lost 8 bases and 4 bases, there was a span of 11 bases. The V gene's germline CDR1 is LNHDA and CDR2 SQIVND (reference sequence). CDR3 nucleotide sequence: TGTGCCAGTTTTGACAGGCTCTATGGCTACACCTTC. It codes for CASFDRLYGYTF. Based on the CDR3 plus reference TRBV19 and TRBJ1-2, the full variable domain is DGGITQSPKYLFRKEGQNVTLSCEQNLNHDAMYWYRQDPGQGLRLIYYSQIVNDFQKGDIAEGYSVSREKKESFPLTVTSAQKNPTAFYLCASFDRLYGYTFGSGTRLTVV.

CDR3 nucleotides: TGCGCCAGCAGTAGGGACAGCTTCACAGATACGCAGTATTTT. This encodes CASSRDSFTDTQYF. V is TRBV10-2 and J is TRBJ2-3; 7 nucleotides agree with TRBD1. Germline V lookup: CDR1 WSHSY, CDR2 SAAADI. This CDR3 region has 14 residues. The V and J ends lost 5 bases and 2 bases, in that order; junction bases with no gene match: 4.

J is TRBJ2-1 and V is TRBV7-9, with D perhaps matching TRBD1 (5 bases). Trimming removed 1 base from V and 0 bases from J, with 7 bases in between. CDR1 is SEHNR, CDR2 FQNEAQ, per germline (reference sequence). The CDR3 runs to 15 residues. The CDR3 sequence: CASSLEDSSYNEQFF. CDR3 DNA: TGTGCCAGCAGCTTAGAAGACAGCTCCTACAATGAGCAGTTCTTC.

Note on this clone: Germline is not matched at one junction end, which may reflect a read error. The chain uses TRBV28 and TRBJ1-3; D not resolved. The germline V gene has CDR1 MDHEN and CDR2 SYDVKM. The CDR3 consists of 16 residues. The CDR3 reads CASSPSPKWSENTIYF. As DNA, the CDR3 is TGTGCCAGCAGTCCTAGCCCCAAGTGGTCTGAAAACACCATATATTTT.

Here the CDR3 reads CASKPGGGANEKLFF. The CDR3 bases are TGTGCCAGCAAACCTGGCGGAGGGGCGAATGAAAAACTGTTTTTT. This rearrangement joins TRBV7-6 to TRBJ1-4, with D possibly being TRBD1 (5 bases). The germline V gene has CDR1 SGHVS and CDR2 FNYEAQ. V shed 7 bases and J shed 5 bases, with 17 bases lying between them. The CDR3 contains 15 residues.

The chain employs TRBV30 and TRBJ1-2; TRBD1 matches 7 bases. The V and J ends lost 2 bases and 8 bases, in that order; junction bases with no gene match: 11. Germline CDR1 GTSNPN, CDR2 SVGIG (reference sequence). The CDR3 has 14 residues. In nucleotides, the CDR3 is TGTGCCTGGAGTCCATTACAGGGGTTGATGGGCTACACCTTC. Amino acid sequence: CAWSPLQGLMGYTF.

The gene calls are TRBV2 and TRBJ1-5; TRBD1 agrees at 8 bases. Germline CDR1 SNHLY, CDR2 FYNNEI. Unmatched junction bases numbered 4, after V lost 1 base and J lost 8 bases. The CDR3 length is 14 residues. CDR3 amino acids: CASSEGQGSEPQHF. CDR3 DNA sequence: TGTGCCAGCAGTGAAGGACAGGGGAGTGAGCCCCAGCATTTT.

V gene TRBV23-1 combines with J gene TRBJ2-1, with 8 bases lining up with TRBD2. TRBV23-1 is an ORF, and what it does is uncertain. V trimming: 6 bases; J trimming: 10 bases; junction bases outside the gene matches: 8. The CDR3 loop spans 13 amino acids. This chain's CDR3 is CASSRGGLGEQFF. CDR3 sequence (DNA): TGCGCCAGCAGCCGCGGGGGGCTAGGGGAGCAGTTCTTC.

The chain recombines TRBV29-1 with TRBJ2-2; no clear D. Germline loops: CDR1 SQVTM, CDR2 ANQGSEA. The CDR3 consists of 15 residues. V lost 7 bases and J lost 0, with 15 bases in between. The CDR3 DNA reads as TGCAGCGCCCTAGTGCTATCTACGAACACCGGGGAGCTGTTTTTT. This translates into CSALVLSTNTGELFF.

This clone is classed as medium-sized (0.01 to 0.1%). The chain is built from TRBV7-9 and TRBJ1-2; 9 nucleotides line up with TRBD1. Germline V gene sequence: CDR1 SEHNR, CDR2 FQNEAQ (reference sequence). Germline trimming cut 7 bases from V and 7 bases from J; bases unmatched to any gene: 16. The CDR3 runs 16 residues. CDR3 coding DNA: TGTGCCAGCACCCCAACCAGGACAGGGGTCTCTTCTGGCTACACCTTC. It encodes CASTPTRTGVSSGYTF.

The chain joins TRBV5-1 to TRBJ1-1; 7 nucleotides line up with TRBD1. Unmatched junction bases numbered 8, after V lost 4 bases and J lost 8 bases. CDR1 is SGHRS, CDR2 YFSETQ, per germline. The CDR3 runs to 13 residues. The CDR3 sequence: CASSLVPGQEAFF. CDR3 coding DNA: TGCGCCAGCAGCCTAGTACCGGGACAGGAAGCTTTCTTT. The whole variable domain, remainder taken from reference TRBV5-1 and TRBJ1-1, is KAGVTQTPRYLIKTRGQQVTLSCSPISGHRSVSWYQQTPGQGLQFLFEYFSETQRNKGNFPGRFSGRQFSNSRSEMNVSTLELGDSALYLCASSLVPGQEAFFGQGTRLTVV.

This rearrangement joins TRBV30 to TRBJ1-6, with D possibly matching TRBD1 (6 bases). The V gene lost 0 bases and the J gene lost 0 bases, with 18 bases spanning the gap. Per the germline V gene, CDR1 is GTSNPN and CDR2 is SVGIG (reference sequence). The CDR3 loop spans 19 amino acids. The CDR3 DNA sequence: TGTGCCTGGAGTGTACCGGGGGGGCCCACACCCTCCTATAATTCACCCCTCCACTTT. Protein sequence: CAWSVPGGPTPSYNSPLHF.

The chain employs TRBV4-2 and TRBJ2-5; D is undetermined. The CDR3 is 13 residues long. The V end lost 2 bases, the J end lost 2 bases, and 6 bases lay between the germline ends. Germline CDR1 reads LGHNA; CDR2 reads YNFKEQ. This CDR3 is CASSQTRQETQYF. In DNA form, the CDR3 reads TGTGCCAGCAGCCAAACGAGGCAAGAGACCCAGTACTTC.

This chain links TRBV9 with TRBJ2-3, with TRBD2 matching 9 bases. The length of the CDR3 is 15 residues. J gave up 0 bases and V 4 bases, and 3 bases lay outside the gene matches. Germline CDR1 reads SGDLS; CDR2 reads YYNGEE. CDR3 sequence reads: CASSSSGGSTDTQYF. As DNA, the CDR3 is TGTGCCAGCAGCAGTAGCGGGGGAAGCACAGATACGCAGTATTTT.

The V and J genes are TRBV6-2 or TRBV6-3 and TRBJ1-5, with unresolved D. Trimming took off 2 bases at V and 7 bases at J, with 9 bases between the two ends. Germline assignment: CDR1 MNHEY and CDR2 SVGEGT. The CDR3 is 13 amino acids. This CDR3 reads CASSYPAEQPQHF. CDR3 bases: TGTGCCAGCAGTTACCCTGCGGAACAGCCCCAGCATTTT.

DNA of the CDR3: TGTGCCAGCTCACCACCAGTTGGGGCAGACTATGGCTACACCTTC. Translation: CASSPPVGADYGYTF. The rearrangement links TRBV18 to TRBJ1-2, with D tentatively TRBD1 (5 bases). The germline CDR1 and CDR2 sequences are KGHSH and LQKENI. V lost 0 bases, J lost 3 bases, and 11 bases lay in between. The CDR3 length is 15 residues.

This chain joins TRBV6-2 or TRBV6-3 and TRBJ1-4; TRBD1 is a possible D gene (6 bases). There are 17 residues in the CDR3. The V gene's germline CDR1 is MNHEY and CDR2 SVGEGT. V was shortened by 2 bases and J by 5 bases, with 18 bases between the two germline ends. The CDR3 region has the DNA TGTGCCAGCAGTTACCACCTTCCGAGGGACAACAATGAAAAACTGTTTTTT. It translates to CASSYHLPRDNNEKLFF.

The chain has TRBV27 and TRBJ2-7; a weak D match, TRBD1 (6 bases). The CDR3 consists of 18 residues. The V gene lost 2 bases and the J gene lost 2 bases, with 22 bases spanning the gap. Per germline, CDR1 MNHEY and CDR2 SMNVEV (reference sequence). The DNA for the CDR3 is TGTGCCAGCAGTTTAATCCTCAGTAGGGGGACGCCACCCTACGAGCAGTACTTC. It codes for CASSLILSRGTPPYEQYF.

This rearrangement joins TRBV19 to TRBJ1-1; D gene unclear. The CDR3 consists of 16 residues. Germline V gene sequence: CDR1 LNHDA, CDR2 SQIVND (reference sequence). V was clipped by 3 bases and J by 0 bases, with 14 bases between them. The CDR3 bases are TGTGCCAGTAGTATCCCCTACTCAGACATGAACACTGAAGCTTTCTTT. Amino acid sequence: CASSIPYSDMNTEAFF.

This chain uses TRBV3-1 (or the pseudogene TRBV3-2) with TRBJ1-6, with a tentative D call TRBD1 (6 bases). This CDR3 is built from 16 residues. Germline values: CDR1 LGHDT, CDR2 YNNKEL (reference sequence). Trimming shortened V by 1 base and J by 7 bases, and 14 bases separated the two germline ends. The CDR3 DNA reads TGTGCCAGCAGCCAAGGGGGACACAGAAGGAATTCACCCCTCCACTTT. Translating it yields CASSQGGHRRNSPLHF.

The rearrangement links TRBV6-2 or TRBV6-3 to TRBJ1-3; no clear D gene. The CDR3 length is 16 residues. Germline V lookup: CDR1 MNHEY, CDR2 SVGEGT. Trimming took 5 bases from V and 1 from J, leaving 15 bases between them. CDR3 amino acids: CASSAGQRTSGNTIYF. CDR3 DNA: TGTGCCAGCAGTGCCGGTCAGAGGACTTCTGGAAACACCATATATTTT.

This chain links TRBV3-1 (or the pseudogene TRBV3-2) with TRBJ2-7; the D gene is possibly TRBD1 (7 bases). CDR1 LGHDT and CDR2 YNNKEL come from the germline V gene (reference sequence). Trimming stripped 1 base from V and 4 bases from J, with 17 bases between. There are 16 residues in the CDR3. This chain's CDR3 is CASSQAGQLEGYEQYF. Here the CDR3 DNA reads TGTGCCAGCAGCCAAGCGGGACAGTTGGAGGGGTACGAGCAGTACTTC.

The rearrangement uses TRBV23-1 and TRBJ1-1; D is possibly TRBD1 (6 bases). TRBV23-1 is an ORF; its function is uncertain. The CDR3 loop spans 19 amino acids. V lost 1 base, J lost 6 bases, and 27 bases lay in between. In nucleotides, the CDR3 is TGCGCCAGCAGTCAATGGAGGATCAGGGGAAGGTCCCGGAGACCTGAAGCTTTCTTT. Translated: CASSQWRIRGRSRRPEAFF.

V gene TRBV6-5 combines with J gene TRBJ1-6; 8 nucleotides match TRBD1. Trimming took 5 bases from V and 9 from J; bases not matched to a gene: 6. The CDR3 is 14 amino acids. The germline gives CDR1 MNHEY, CDR2 SVGAGI. The CDR3 nucleotides are TGTGCCAGCAGTCCGGACAGGGCGGTTTCACCCCTCCACTTT. Translated: CASSPDRAVSPLHF.

The count of this clone is one. The V call is TRBV6-5, the J call TRBJ2-1; 11 bases agree with TRBD2. Per the germline V gene, CDR1 is MNHEY and CDR2 is SVGAGI. With V trimmed by 5 bases and J by 7 bases, 4 bases remained unmatched. This CDR3 has 14 amino acids. CDR3 sequence reads: CASSLRTSGNEQFF. The CDR3, as DNA: TGTGCCAGCAGTCTTCGGACTAGCGGGAATGAGCAGTTCTTC.

The chain couples TRBV28 to TRBJ1-5; D is perhaps TRBD1 (5 bases). V lost 4 bases and J lost 7, with 11 bases in between. The CDR3 has 13 amino acids. Looked up from germline, CDR1 is MDHEN and CDR2 is SYDVKM. The CDR3 nucleotides read TGTGCCAGCAGTTGGGGCGATCTCCAGCCCCAGCATTTT. As protein: CASSWGDLQPQHF.